This TCR beta chain was sequenced in a study of T-cell reconstitution after alpha-beta-depleted transplantation in children. Trimming took off 5 bases at V and 4 bases at J, with 6 bases between the two ends. CDR1 and CDR2 from the germline V gene are SEHNR and FQNEAQ (reference sequence). This CDR3 is built from 12 residues. Unique molecular identifiers were built into the TCRbeta library. In TCRdb, the PCR reads were re-called with MiXCR into one record per CDR3 protein. The data hold 500,000 or so distinct CDR3 sequences, with over 25% observed a single time. The material sequenced was PBMCs from the stem cell graft donor, taken from the stem cell graft. The receptor was isolated from a human donor who donated a stem cell graft to a child with aplastic anemia. V gene TRBV7-9 combines with J gene TRBJ1-5; no reliable D call. As DNA, the CDR3 is TGTGCCAGCAGCACCACAAATCAGCCCCAGCATTTT. This translates into CASSTTNQPQHF.